These 17 T cell receptor beta chains originate from one sample sequenced in a study of molecular identifiers for immune sequencing clone quantification. Each CDR3 protein is one row after TCRdb ran MiXCR on the PCR reads. The sample has more than 450,000 distinct CDR3 sequences, 25% seen once. The source material was naive CD8+ T cells from blood, with Jurkat cell RNA spiked in. Indicated subset: FACS-sorted CD8+CD4-CCR7+CD45RA+ naive T cells. The receptors stem from a human donor in good health. Some libraries in this study had Jurkat cell RNA spiked in.

The rearrangement joins TRBV5-1 to TRBJ2-4; possibly TRBD2 for D (5 bases). CDR3 length: 17 residues. V was shortened by 3 bases and J by 0 bases, with 16 bases between the two germline ends. The germline gives CDR1 SGHRS, CDR2 YFSETQ. The CDR3 region has the DNA TGCGCCAGCAGCTCGTTCGGTGAGGGCATAGCCAAAAACATTCAGTACTTC. Amino acids: CASSSFGEGIAKNIQYF. Combining the CDR3 with reference TRBV5-1 and TRBJ2-4 gives the whole variable domain KAGVTQTPRYLIKTRGQQVTLSCSPISGHRSVSWYQQTPGQGLQFLFEYFSETQRNKGNFPGRFSGRQFSNSRSEMNVSTLELGDSALYLCASSSFGEGIAKNIQYFGAGTRLSVL.

In its sample, this clonotype was seen a few times. The chain combines TRBV7-9 with TRBJ1-2, with 8 bases fitting TRBD1. This CDR3 is 16 amino acids long. In germline, CDR1 is SEHNR, CDR2 FQNEAQ (reference sequence). V shed 4 bases and J 1 base; nucleotides not matched to a gene: 8. The CDR3 DNA is TGTGCCAGCAGCTGGGGACAGGTGGGCCTTAACTATGGCTACACCTTC. The encoded protein is CASSWGQVGLNYGYTF.

The chain recombines TRBV11-2 with TRBJ2-7; D is possibly TRBD1 or TRBD2 (6 bases each). The germline V gene encodes CDR1 SGHAT and CDR2 FQNNGV. The CDR3 runs 14 residues. The V and J ends lost 1 base and 7 bases respectively, with 14 bases between them. The CDR3 spells CASSLGVGGWEQYF. CDR3 nucleotide sequence: TGTGCCAGCAGCTTAGGAGTAGGGGGGTGGGAGCAGTACTTC. The full variable domain, rest sourced from reference TRBV11-2 and TRBJ2-7, is EAGVAQSPRYKIIEKRQSVAFWCNPISGHATLYWYQQILGQGPKLLIQFQNNGVVDDSQLPKDRFSAERLKGVDSTLKIQPAKLEDSAVYLCASSLGVGGWEQYFGPGTRLTVT.

In the case of this clonotype: Since a much larger clone is just one base distant, this may be a read error. This chain uses TRBV14 with TRBJ2-5; 7 bases are a match to TRBD1. The CDR3 has 13 residues. Germline V gene lookup returns CDR1 SGHDN and CDR2 FVKESK. The CDR3 is CARSQGTEETQYF. In nucleotides, the CDR3 is TGTGCCCGCAGCCAAGGGACAGAAGAGACCCAGTACTTC. The full variable domain, rest sourced from reference TRBV14 and TRBJ2-5, is EAGVTQFPSHSVIEKGQTVTLRCDPISGHDNLYWYRRVMGKEIKFLLHFVKESKQDESGMPNNRFLAERTGGTYSTLKVQPAELEDSGVYFCARSQGTEETQYFGPGTRLLVL.

The rearrangement links TRBV20-1 to TRBJ1-1; D is unresolved. Per germline, CDR1 DFQATT and CDR2 SNEGSKA (reference sequence). The CDR3 totals 12 residues. Trimming left V 2 bases short and J 5 bases short, with 9 bases between. The DNA for the CDR3 is TGCAGTGCTAGATGGAGCGGAACTGAAGCTTTCTTT. It codes for CSARWSGTEAFF.

The chain carries TRBV20-1 and TRBJ2-3; 9 bases align to TRBD2. Unmatched junction bases numbered 6, after V lost 4 bases and J lost 4 bases. The germline V gene encodes CDR1 DFQATT and CDR2 SNEGSKA (reference sequence). CDR3 length: 14 amino acids. DNA for the CDR3: TGCAGTGCTACCCCAGGACTAGCGCCAGATACGCAGTATTTT. This gives the protein CSATPGLAPDTQYF.

This clonotype has at least ten counts. The CDR3 reads CASSQEGVQETQYF. CDR3 bases: TGTGCCAGCAGTCAGGAGGGGGTACAAGAGACCCAGTACTTC. This rearrangement joins TRBV6-5 to TRBJ2-5, with D possibly called TRBD1 or TRBD2 (6 bases each). Germline V gives CDR1 MNHEY, CDR2 SVGAGI. CDR3 size: 14 residues. V lost 5 bases, J lost 2 bases, and 12 bases lay in between.

Comment on this clonotype: A read error may account for a junction end that differs from germline. The chain combines TRBV11-2 with TRBJ2-7, with D maybe TRBD2 (5 bases). The CDR3 extends over 13 amino acids. Looked up from germline, CDR1 is SGHAT and CDR2 is FQNNGV. CDR3 sequence reads: CARSPGSIYEQYF. The CDR3 DNA reads TGTGCCCGCAGCCCGGGGTCGATATACGAGCAGTACTTC. Looking up the rest from reference TRBV11-2 and TRBJ2-7 gives the full variable domain: EAGVAQSPRYKIIEKRQSVAFWCNPISGHATLYWYQQILGQGPKLLIQFQNNGVVDDSQLPKDRFSAERLKGVDSTLKIQPAKLEDSAVYLCARSPGSIYEQYFGPGTRLTVT.

Worth noting for this clonotype: This may arise from a read error, as a much more abundant clone is one base away. The CDR3 carries no conserved terminal phenylalanine or tryptophan, so it likely arises from a read error. This chain uses TRBV5-6 with TRBJ2-7; TRBD2 aligns across 9 bases. With V trimmed by 1 base and J by 3 bases, 5 bases remained unmatched. The germline V gene has CDR1 SGHDT and CDR2 YYEEEE. The CDR3 sequence is 15 residues long. For the CDR3, the DNA is TGTGCCAGCAGCTTGCTCACTAGCGGGTTCTACGAGCAGTACCTC. This gives the protein CASSLLTSGFYEQYL.

This clonotype has just a few counts. Without the conserved terminal phenylalanine or tryptophan, this CDR3 likely stems from a read error. Because the CDR3's place on the DNA is in doubt, the DNA is left out and the CDR3 is given as listed by TCRdb. The chain employs TRBV11-2 and TRBJ1-1; TRBD1 reflects the table's D call only, with no check against the DNA. Germline V lookup: CDR1 SGHAT, CDR2 FQNNGV. Inclusive of both ends, the CDR3 amounts to 12 amino acids. The CDR3: CASSPGTGYLSV.

This CDR3 reads CASSGGLAGIPDTQYF. The CDR3 DNA reads as TGTGCCAGTAGTGGGGGACTAGCGGGGATTCCAGATACGCAGTATTTT. The V and J genes are TRBV19 and TRBJ2-3; TRBD2 agrees at 13 bases. The ends lost 5 bases at V and 4 bases at J; junction bases unmatched: 6. Looked up from germline, CDR1 is LNHDA and CDR2 is SQIVND (reference sequence). This CDR3 has 16 amino acids.

The chain combines TRBV3-1 with TRBJ2-2, with 9 positions matching TRBD1. The CDR3 totals 16 residues. J gave up 4 bases and V 5 bases, and 8 bases lay outside the gene matches. The germline V gene has CDR1 LGHDT and CDR2 YNNKEL (reference sequence). DNA for the CDR3: TGTGCCAGCAGCGCTTCTGGGACAGGGTCCACCGGGGAGCTGTTTTTT. Translated, it gives CASSASGTGSTGELFF.

To note about this clonotype: A much larger clone lies a single base off, so this may be a read error. This chain links TRBV3-1 with TRBJ2-7; 9 nucleotides agree with TRBD1. This CDR3 region has 15 residues. Germline CDR1 is LGHDT and CDR2 is YNNKEL (reference sequence). The CDR3, as DNA: TGTGCCAGCAGCCAAGATGGACAGGGGCTAGGGGAGCAGAACTTC. Its translation is CASSQDGQGLGEQNF.

This clonotype was seen many times. This chain links TRBV7-2 with TRBJ2-5; 10 nucleotides align to TRBD1. Per the germline V gene, CDR1 is SGHTA and CDR2 is FQGNSA. The length of the CDR3 is 16 residues. V shed 2 bases and J 5 bases; nucleotides not matched to a gene: 8. CDR3 residues: CASSLSAGTGVETQYF. As DNA, the CDR3 is TGTGCCAGCAGCTTAAGCGCCGGGACAGGGGTTGAGACCCAGTACTTC. Based on the CDR3 plus reference TRBV7-2 and TRBJ2-5, the full variable domain is GAGVSQSPSNKVTEKGKDVELRCDPISGHTALYWYRQSLGQGLEFLIYFQGNSAPDKSGLPSDRFSAERTGGSVSTLTIQRTQQEDSAVYLCASSLSAGTGVETQYFGPGTRLLVL.

The table lists this clonotype with many counts. This chain connects TRBV6-6 to TRBJ2-7; D not resolved. The CDR3 consists of 16 residues. The germline V and J ends were trimmed by 2 bases and 5 bases, with 19 bases remaining between them. Germline values: CDR1 MNHNY, CDR2 SVGAGI (reference sequence). CDR3 residues: CASSYPPPQPVDEQYF. In DNA form, the CDR3 reads TGTGCCAGCAGTTACCCACCTCCCCAGCCGGTAGACGAGCAGTACTTC.

This clonotype was counted only a few times. This sequence joins TRBV5-8 and TRBJ2-7; no clear D. CDR1 is SGHTS and CDR2 is YDEGEE in the germline V gene. Deletions cut 0 bases from V and 1 base from J, with 8 bases between. CDR3 length: 14 amino acids. CDR3 loop: CASSLEAESYEQYF. CDR3 in DNA: TGTGCCAGCAGCTTGGAGGCGGAATCCTACGAGCAGTACTTC. Variable domain in full (rest from reference TRBV5-8 and TRBJ2-7): EAGVTQSPTHLIKTRGQQATLRCSPISGHTSVYWYQQALGLGLQFLLWYDEGEERNRGNFPPRFSGRQFPNYSSELNVNALELEDSALYLCASSLEAESYEQYFGPGTRLTVT.

This clonotype was seen at least ten times. The V call is TRBV27, the J call TRBJ2-3; D is unclear. The CDR3 covers 13 residues. The V gene's germline CDR1 is MNHEY and CDR2 SMNVEV (reference sequence). V shed 6 bases and J shed 4 bases, with 11 bases lying between them. The CDR3 protein is CASSLVGPDTQYF. DNA of the CDR3: TGTGCCAGCAGCTTAGTTGGGCCAGATACGCAGTATTTT.